This T cell receptor beta chain was identified in a study of post-analysis software for immune sequencing data. Study-level information: The disease courses spanned relapsing-remitting, secondary progressive and progressive-relapsing forms of multiple sclerosis.

This clonotype was picked up a small number of times. The antigen remains undetermined. Findings of the study overall: The study found significantly lower normalized Chao1 diversity in multiple sclerosis patients than in controls. Samples from one preparation batch, clustered by F measure, grouped strongly together.

Incorporated into the TCR beta cDNA libraries were unique molecular identifiers, which served to reduce PCR and sequencing biases. From around 1 to 10 million T cells, roughly 540,000 cDNA molecules were obtained. A single record per CDR3 protein comes from TCRdb applying MiXCR to the PCR reads. The table has hundreds of thousands of distinct CDR3 sequences, roughly 29% seen once. The sample comprised blood. The sequence came from a girl aged 5-17 years with multiple sclerosis.

In nucleotides, the CDR3 is TGTGCCAGCAGTCCACTGGGGGAGGGGGCAAATGGCTACACCTTC. Its protein product is CASSPLGEGANGYTF. This chain uses TRBV6-5 with TRBJ1-2, with 7 bases fitting TRBD1. The CDR3 contains 15 residues. V was pared by 5 bases and J by 6 bases, with 12 bases of the junction left unmatched. The V gene's germline CDR1 is MNHEY and CDR2 SVGAGI.